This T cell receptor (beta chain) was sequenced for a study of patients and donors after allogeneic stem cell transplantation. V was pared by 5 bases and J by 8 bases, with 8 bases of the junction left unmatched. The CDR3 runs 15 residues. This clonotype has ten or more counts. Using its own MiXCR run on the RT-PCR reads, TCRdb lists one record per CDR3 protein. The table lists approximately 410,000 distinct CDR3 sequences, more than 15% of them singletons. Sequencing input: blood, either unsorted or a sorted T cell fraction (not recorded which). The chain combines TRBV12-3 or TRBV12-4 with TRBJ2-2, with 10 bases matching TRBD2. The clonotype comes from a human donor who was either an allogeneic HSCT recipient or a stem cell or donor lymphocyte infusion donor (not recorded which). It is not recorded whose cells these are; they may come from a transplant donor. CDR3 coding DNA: TGTGCCAGCAGTCCTGGGACTAGCGTTCGGGGGGAGCTGTTTTTT. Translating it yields CASSPGTSVRGELFF.